One and the same sample provided the 30 T cell receptor beta chains below, sequenced in a study of blood T cell repertoires in COVID-19. Sequenced by immunoSEQ multiplex PCR; TCRdb stores in-frame clones only, minus some. Of tens of thousands of clones listed, roughly nine tenths were seen once; the top ten hold about 3%. The sequenced sample consisted of peripheral blood. Every receptor here comes from a woman aged 50 to 60 with active or convalescent COVID-19.

This rearrangement joins TRBV7-9 to TRBJ1-4, with D possibly TRBD1 on 5 matching bases. The V end lost 0 bases, the J end lost 10 bases, and 12 bases lay between the germline ends. Looked up from germline, CDR1 is SEHNR and CDR2 is FQNEAQ (reference sequence). CDR3 size: 14 residues. The CDR3: CASSLAQTGGKLFF. For the CDR3, the DNA is TGTGCCAGCAGCTTAGCCCAGACCGGGGGAAAACTGTTTTTT.

The rearrangement links TRBV5-4 to TRBJ1-2, with 9 positions matching TRBD1. CDR3 size: 14 residues. The germline V gene encodes CDR1 SGHNT and CDR2 YYREEE (reference sequence). V was pared by 4 bases and J by 8 bases, with 9 bases of the junction left unmatched. In DNA, the CDR3 is TGTGCCAGCAGCACAGTGGACAGGGGTGGAGGCTACACCTTC. Residues: CASSTVDRGGGYTF.

The rearrangement uses TRBV9 and TRBJ1-2; the D gene is possibly TRBD1 (6 bases). This CDR3 region has 14 residues. Germline CDR1 SGDLS, CDR2 YYNGEE. Trimming cost V 0 bases and J 3 bases, with 9 bases left between them. The CDR3 region is CASSVEPGDYGYTF. CDR3 DNA: TGTGCCAGCAGCGTAGAACCAGGGGACTATGGCTACACCTTC.

This clone is labeled as medium-sized. The V and J genes are TRBV7-3 and TRBJ1-1; D may be TRBD1 (6 bases). The CDR3 length is 13 residues. V shed 2 bases and J shed 7 bases, with 11 bases lying between them. CDR1 and CDR2 (germline): SGHTA, FQGTGA. CDR3: CASSLQTDSEAFF. Here the CDR3 DNA reads TGTGCCAGCAGCTTACAGACGGACAGTGAAGCTTTCTTT.

V is TRBV2 and J is TRBJ1-1; D gene unclear. This CDR3 region has 13 residues. V was pared by 7 bases and J by 0 bases, with 9 bases between. The germline V gene has CDR1 SNHLY and CDR2 FYNNEI. Written as DNA, the CDR3 is TGTGCCAGCAACAGTCTCATGAACACTGAAGCTTTCTTT. Amino acid sequence: CASNSLMNTEAFF.

Sample share makes this clone medium-sized. V is TRBV4-2 and J is TRBJ1-2; the match to TRBD1 covers 7 bases. The V gene end was trimmed by 1 base and the J gene end by 6 bases; junction bases not matched to a gene: 2. The CDR3 is 13 amino acids. In germline, CDR1 is LGHNA, CDR2 YNFKEQ. Here the CDR3 reads CASSQGQGDGYTF. CDR3 coding DNA: TGTGCCAGCAGCCAAGGACAGGGTGATGGCTACACCTTC.

The chain carries TRBV6-5 and TRBJ1-4, with TRBD1 matching over 9 bases. J gave up 8 bases and V 4 bases, and 8 bases lay outside the gene matches. The CDR3 is made up of 15 amino acids. Germline V gene sequence: CDR1 MNHEY, CDR2 SVGAGI. CDR3 DNA sequence: TGTGCCAGCAGTTCGCGGGGGACAGGGAAGGAAAAACTGTTTTTT. It yields the protein CASSSRGTGKEKLFF.

The V gene is TRBV9, the J gene TRBJ2-7; 8 bases fit TRBD1. Germline V gives CDR1 SGDLS, CDR2 YYNGEE. V dropped 3 bases and J dropped 4; count of bases not matched to a gene: 6. The CDR3 contains 14 residues. The CDR3 sequence: CASSAPGQDYEQYF. The DNA of the CDR3 is TGTGCCAGCAGCGCCCCGGGACAGGATTACGAGCAGTACTTC. The full variable domain, in which reference TRBV9 and TRBJ2-7 provide the parts outside the CDR3, is DSGVTQTPKHLITATGQRVTLRCSPRSGDLSVYWYQQSLDQGLQFLIQYYNGEERAKGNILERFSAQQFPDLHSELNLSSLELGDSALYFCASSAPGQDYEQYFGPGTRLTVT.

V gene TRBV6-5 combines with J gene TRBJ1-5; D is possibly TRBD1 (6 bases). Germline CDR1 reads MNHEY; CDR2 reads SVGAGI. This CDR3 is built from 14 residues. The V gene lost 6 bases and the J gene lost 4 bases, with 13 bases spanning the gap. CDR3 DNA sequence: TGTGCCAGCAGGATTACAGGGTGGAATCAGCCCCAGCATTTT. Encoded protein: CASRITGWNQPQHF.

The sample holds a few counts of this clone. The rearrangement joins TRBV18 to TRBJ2-7, with D perhaps TRBD1 (5 bases). Trimming removed 5 bases at V and 0 bases at J, with 14 bases between. This CDR3 region has 15 residues. Germline V gives CDR1 KGHSH, CDR2 LQKENI. CDR3 DNA: TGTGCCAGCTCAGCAGACAGCCTGAGCTCCTACGAGCAGTACTTC. Translation: CASSADSLSSYEQYF.

V gene TRBV6-2 or TRBV6-3 combines with J gene TRBJ1-4; D unresolved. Germline CDR1 MNHEY, CDR2 SVGEGT. The CDR3 spans 14 residues. V lost 6 bases and J lost 5, with 13 bases in between. The CDR3 DNA sequence: TGTGCCAGCAGCGACCCATCGGGGAATGAAAAACTGTTTTTT. It is translated as CASSDPSGNEKLFF.

This chain uses TRBV7-9 with TRBJ1-4; TRBD1 aligns across 10 bases. CDR1 SEHNR and CDR2 FQNEAQ come from the germline V gene (reference sequence). The CDR3 totals 16 residues. With 2 bases clipped from V and 7 bases from J, the junction kept 7 bases outside the gene matches. Written as DNA, the CDR3 is TGTGCCAGCAGCTTACTTATGGGACAGGGGTTTGAAAAACTGTTTTTT. It is translated as CASSLLMGQGFEKLFF.

The chain recombines TRBV23-1 with TRBJ2-7; 8 nucleotides align to TRBD1. TRBV23-1 is identified as an open reading frame with a role that is uncertain. V shed 6 bases, J shed 2 bases, and the junction held 6 bases outside the gene matches. The CDR3 contains 14 residues. The CDR3 nucleotides read TGCGCCAGCAGGGGGACAGGAGGCGCCTACGAGCAGTACTTC. Its translation: CASRGTGGAYEQYF.

V is TRBV27 and J is TRBJ2-7; D gene unclear. With 2 bases removed from V and 6 bases from J, the gap between germline ends came to 8 bases. The length of the CDR3 is 12 residues. The V gene's germline CDR1 is MNHEY and CDR2 SMNVEV (reference sequence). CDR3 amino acids: CASSLRTGEQYF. The CDR3 DNA reads TGTGCCAGCAGTTTACGTACCGGCGAGCAGTACTTC.

The chain has TRBV7-2 and TRBJ2-7; 11 bases are shared with TRBD2. CDR1 is SGHTA, CDR2 FQGNSA, per germline. V shed 1 base, J shed 0 bases, and the junction held 8 bases outside the gene matches. The length of the CDR3 is 18 residues. For the CDR3, the DNA is TGTGCCAGCAGCTTAGAGGCGCCTAGCGGGGGGAGCTCCTACGAGCAGTACTTC. Residues: CASSLEAPSGGSSYEQYF.

CDR3 amino acids: CASSIWLSSNQPQHF. CDR3 coding DNA: TGTGCCAGTAGTATCTGGTTGAGTAGCAATCAGCCCCAGCATTTT. This rearrangement joins TRBV19 to TRBJ1-5; D is unresolved. This CDR3 is 15 amino acids long. Per germline, CDR1 LNHDA and CDR2 SQIVND (reference sequence). The ends were cut back, 3 bases at V and 0 bases at J, with 9 bases in the middle.

V usage is TRBV12-3 or TRBV12-4 and J usage is TRBJ2-7; TRBD2 is a possible D gene (5 bases). The CDR3 is 13 amino acids. V was clipped by 4 bases and J by 1 base, with 8 bases between them. The chain's CDR3 is CASSYEGSYEQYF. Here the CDR3 DNA reads TGTGCCAGCAGTTACGAGGGTTCCTACGAGCAGTACTTC.

The rearrangement uses TRBV7-2 and TRBJ2-2; no clear D. With 1 base removed from V and 1 base from J, the gap between germline ends came to 7 bases. The V gene's germline CDR1 is SGHTA and CDR2 FQGNSA. This CDR3 is built from 15 residues. The CDR3 bases are TGTGCCAGCAGCTTAGTGACGGGGAACACCGGGGAGCTGTTTTTT. Translated, it gives CASSLVTGNTGELFF.

In nucleotides, the CDR3 is TGTGCCAGCAGCTTAGCTGGACGGTCGGGGGACTATGGCTACACCTTC. It translates to CASSLAGRSGDYGYTF. The rearrangement links TRBV7-2 to TRBJ1-2; TRBD1 might be the D (5 bases). The germline gives CDR1 SGHTA, CDR2 FQGNSA. V was trimmed by 0 bases and J by 3 bases, leaving 14 bases between them. This CDR3 contains 16 residues.

This chain links TRBV11-1 with TRBJ2-2; D is unclear. The CDR3 runs to 13 residues. Germline V CDR1 and CDR2: SGHAT, FQDESV (reference sequence). The V and J ends lost 5 bases and 3 bases respectively, with 7 bases between them. CDR3 nucleotide sequence: TGTGCCAGCAGCCCCCAGGACACCGGGGAGCTGTTTTTT. As protein: CASSPQDTGELFF.

V is TRBV12-3 or TRBV12-4 and J is TRBJ1-2; 8 positions match TRBD1. J lost 13 bases, V lost 4 bases, and 5 bases had no gene match. CDR3 length equals 11 residues. CDR3 amino acids: CASSSRGHSTF. DNA for the CDR3: TGTGCCAGCAGTTCCAGGGGGCATAGCACCTTC.

This chain joins TRBV7-2 and TRBJ2-1; TRBD2 matches 9 bases. Unmatched junction bases numbered 14, after V lost 5 bases and J lost 6 bases. CDR1 is SGHTA and CDR2 is FQGNSA in the germline V gene. This CDR3 contains 17 residues. The CDR3 region is CASSPSGLAGLINEQFF. The CDR3 nucleotides read TGTGCCAGCAGCCCCTCGGGGCTAGCGGGGTTAATCAATGAGCAGTTCTTC.

The chain combines TRBV9 with TRBJ2-1; 16 bases line up with TRBD2. V gave up 3 bases and J gave up 4 bases; unmatched junction bases: 7. This CDR3 region has 18 residues. Looked up from germline, CDR1 is SGDLS and CDR2 is YYNGEE. CDR3 bases: TGTGCCAGCAGCGCCGGGACTAGCGGGGGGGCCGGTTACAATGAGCAGTTCTTC. This translates into CASSAGTSGGAGYNEQFF.

The DNA for the CDR3 is TGTGCCAGCAGCTGGACTTCGGTGGCATTCTACGAGCAGTACTTC. This translates into CASSWTSVAFYEQYF. The gene calls are TRBV11-2 and TRBJ2-7, with a possible D match to TRBD2 (5 bases). V lost 4 bases and J 3 bases, leaving 16 bases between the germline ends. CDR1 is SGHAT and CDR2 is FQNNGV in the germline V gene. The length of the CDR3 is 15 residues.

V usage is TRBV6-6 and J usage is TRBJ1-5; D not certain. CDR3 size: 15 residues. CDR1 is MNHNY and CDR2 is SVGAGI in the germline V gene (reference sequence). V was pared by 6 bases and J by 5 bases, with 17 bases between. CDR3 loop: CASREPRGSDQPQHF. The CDR3 region has the DNA TGTGCCAGCAGAGAGCCCCGGGGATCGGATCAGCCCCAGCATTTT.

This clone was recorded only once. This sequence joins TRBV7-2 and TRBJ1-1; D remains ambiguous. V lost 1 base and J 7 bases, leaving 16 bases between the germline ends. Germline V gives CDR1 SGHTA, CDR2 FQGNSA. The CDR3 has 15 residues. The CDR3 sequence is CASSLEAGLRYEAFF. The CDR3, as DNA: TGTGCCAGCAGCTTAGAGGCGGGCTTGCGGTATGAAGCTTTCTTT.

V and J are TRBV28 and TRBJ2-1; D might be TRBD2 (6 bases). This CDR3 contains 15 residues. Germline values: CDR1 MDHEN, CDR2 SYDVKM. Trimming removed 10 bases at V and 2 bases at J, with 18 bases between. The CDR3 DNA is TGTGCCACCACCGACGGGGCGGGGACCTACAATGAGCAGTTCTTC. Its protein is CATTDGAGTYNEQFF.

This clone showed up many times. The chain couples TRBV5-1 to TRBJ1-3, with 9 bases fitting TRBD1. The CDR3 totals 14 residues. The ends lost 4 bases at V and 4 bases at J; junction bases unmatched: 3. Per germline, CDR1 SGHRS and CDR2 YFSETQ. CDR3 DNA: TGCGCCAGCAGCCGGACAGGGGACGGAAACACCATATATTTT. Translating it yields CASSRTGDGNTIYF.

This chain uses TRBV4-3 with TRBJ1-4, with 11 nucleotides matching TRBD1. With V trimmed by 1 base and J by 6 bases, 7 bases remained unmatched. Per germline, CDR1 LGHNA and CDR2 YSLEER. The CDR3 is made up of 17 amino acids. CDR3 in amino acids: CASSQGGTGGSYEKLFF. The CDR3 DNA reads TGCGCCAGCAGCCAAGGAGGGACAGGGGGATCTTATGAAAAACTGTTTTTT.

The V and J genes are TRBV6-2 or TRBV6-3 and TRBJ2-1; 9 bases line up with TRBD1. The CDR3 is 15 amino acids. Looked up from germline, CDR1 is MNHEY and CDR2 is SVGEGT. Germline trimming cut 2 bases from V and 4 bases from J; bases unmatched to any gene: 3. This chain's CDR3 is CASSYRDRVYNEQFF. The CDR3 region has the DNA TGTGCCAGCAGTTACCGGGACAGGGTGTACAATGAGCAGTTCTTC.